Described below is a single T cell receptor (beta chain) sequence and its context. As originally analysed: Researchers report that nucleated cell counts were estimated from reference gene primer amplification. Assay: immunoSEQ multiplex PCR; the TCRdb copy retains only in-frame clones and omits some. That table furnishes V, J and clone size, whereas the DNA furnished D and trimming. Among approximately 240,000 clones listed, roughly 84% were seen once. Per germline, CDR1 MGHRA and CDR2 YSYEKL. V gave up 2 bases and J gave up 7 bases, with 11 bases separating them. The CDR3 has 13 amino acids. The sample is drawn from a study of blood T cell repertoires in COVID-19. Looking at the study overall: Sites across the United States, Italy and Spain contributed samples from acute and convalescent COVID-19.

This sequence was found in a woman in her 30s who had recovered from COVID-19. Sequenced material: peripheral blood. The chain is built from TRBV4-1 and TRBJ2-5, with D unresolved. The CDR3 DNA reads TGCGCCAGCAGCCAACTCACCCCGGGGACCCAGTACTTC. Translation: CASSQLTPGTQYF.